The clone carrying this T cell receptor beta chain was counted between two and nine times. Its antigen is currently unknown. Using its own MiXCR run on the 5' RACE reads, TCRdb lists one record per CDR3 protein. The table includes 540,000 or so distinct CDR3 sequences, roughly 22% detected once. This entry comes from a study of T-cell memory formation after mild COVID-19. Study-level points and caveats: There was a balanced CD4/CD8 profile in clones contracting day 15 to 85, and later expanders leaned CD4+. The study found contracting CD4+ clones mainly in CM and EM and contracting CD8+ clones in EMRA. Nothing confirmed that second-wave clones peaking on day 37 were specific for SARS-CoV-2.

The sample consisted of PBMCs or a T cell subset sorted from them (not recorded which). The clonotype was recovered from an adult woman who had mild COVID-19 (a few samples of this study predate the infection). Cell type and time point are not known.

DNA of the CDR3: TGTGCCAGCAGTTCCGATTACTACGAGCAGTACTTC. It is translated as CASSSDYYEQYF. The rearrangement uses TRBV12-3 or TRBV12-4 and TRBJ2-7; unclear D gene. V shed 4 bases and J shed 3 bases, with 7 bases lying between them. The CDR3 loop spans 12 amino acids.